The 31 T cell receptor beta chains given below trace back to one sample, sequenced in a study of regulatory and conventional T cells in breast cancer. TCRdb recomputed calls from the PCR reads with MiXCR, one row per CDR3 protein. The repertoire holds under 20,000 distinct CDR3 sequences, with approximately 35% as singletons. The sequenced sample consisted of conventional T cells from blood. Source of these receptors: a female donor in good health.

This clonotype is labeled as medium-sized. The chain links TRBV12-3 or TRBV12-4 to TRBJ2-1; D uncertain. The V end lost 7 bases, the J end lost 9 bases, and 10 bases lay between the germline ends. The CDR3 length is 11 residues. This chain's CDR3 is CASTKGGEQFF. The CDR3 DNA is TGTGCCAGCACCAAAGGCGGTGAGCAGTTCTTC.

The genes are TRBV6-9 and TRBJ1-1; D gene uncertain. The CDR3 length is 15 residues. The V gene's germline CDR1 is MNHGY and CDR2 SVAAGI. V lost 10 bases to trimming and J lost 0 bases, with 18 bases between them. The CDR3: CATGPTAEMNTEAFF. CDR3 nucleotides: TGTGCCACTGGACCCACGGCCGAAATGAACACTGAAGCTTTCTTT.

This clonotype was seen a handful of times. The chain employs TRBV5-4 and TRBJ2-1; 14 bases align to TRBD2. Germline V gene sequence: CDR1 SGHNT, CDR2 YYREEE (reference sequence). The CDR3 covers 15 residues. The V and J ends lost 4 bases and 7 bases, in that order; junction bases with no gene match: 4. CDR3 nucleotides: TGTGCCAGCAGCGTGACTAGCGGGAGGGCAAATGAGCAGTTCTTC. This gives the protein CASSVTSGRANEQFF. Full variable domain (rest looked up from reference TRBV5-4 and TRBJ2-1): ETGVTQSPTHLIKTRGQQVTLRCSSQSGHNTVSWYQQALGQGPQFIFQYYREEENGRGNFPPRFSGLQFPNYSSELNVNALELDDSALYLCASSVTSGRANEQFFGPGTRLTVL.

Only a few counts were recorded for this clonotype. The chain is built from TRBV11-3 and TRBJ2-4, with 10 bases that match TRBD2. Germline V gene data show CDR1 as SGHNT and CDR2 as YENEEA. The CDR3 totals 13 residues. Losses at the gene ends were 2 bases for V and 8 bases for J; bases not matched to a gene: 0. CDR3 nucleotides: TGTGCCAGCAGCTTAAGCGGGAGGGACATTCAGTACTTC. As protein: CASSLSGRDIQYF. Full variable domain (missing parts from reference TRBV11-3 and TRBJ2-4): EAGVVQSPRYKIIEKKQPVAFWCNPISGHNTLYWYLQNLGQGPELLIRYENEEAVDDSQLPKDRFSAERLKGVDSTLKIQPAELGDSAVYLCASSLSGRDIQYFGAGTRLSVL.

The chain recombines TRBV11-2 with TRBJ2-7, with a possible D match to TRBD1 (5 bases). Germline-derived CDR1 and CDR2 are SGHAT and FQNNGV. Trimming shortened V by 1 base and J by 0 bases, and 16 bases separated the two germline ends. The CDR3 loop spans 17 amino acids. In DNA, the CDR3 is TGTGCCAGCAGCTTAGCTAAGGGGCTTATACCCTCCTACGAGCAGTACTTC. This gives the protein CASSLAKGLIPSYEQYF.

This clonotype was counted between two and nine times. The chain has TRBV3-1 and TRBJ1-1, with D hard to call. The CDR3 has 14 amino acids. CDR1 and CDR2 from the germline V gene are LGHDT and YNNKEL (reference sequence). V gave up 1 base and J gave up 2 bases, with 8 bases separating them. CDR3 amino acids: CASSQATANTEAFF. In DNA, the CDR3 is TGTGCCAGCAGCCAAGCCACAGCCAACACTGAAGCTTTCTTT.

This clonotype occurred a few times. The chain combines TRBV7-2 with TRBJ2-7, with 8 nucleotides matching TRBD1. CDR1 SGHTA and CDR2 FQGNSA come from the germline V gene. CDR3 length: 14 residues. V lost 4 bases and J lost 6; bases outside the gene matches: 8. The CDR3 DNA sequence: TGTGCCAGCAGCTGGGGCGGACAGGGCGGCGAGCAGTACTTC. Amino acids: CASSWGGQGGEQYF.

The chain links TRBV7-2 to TRBJ2-6, with no clear D. The germline V gene encodes CDR1 SGHTA and CDR2 FQGNSA. CDR3 length: 15 amino acids. The V and J ends lost 0 bases and 4 bases respectively, with 7 bases between them. The CDR3 is CASSLAGSGANVLTF. CDR3 nucleotides: TGTGCCAGCAGCTTAGCAGGGTCGGGGGCCAACGTCCTGACTTTC.

With respect to this clonotype: A much larger clone differs by one base, so this may be a read error. As the CDR3 is not closed by the conserved phenylalanine or tryptophan, this likely results from a read error. The V and J genes are TRBV7-9 and TRBJ2-7; perhaps TRBD2 as D (6 bases). V was trimmed by 8 bases and J by 5 bases, leaving 16 bases between them. Germline V gene sequence: CDR1 SEHNR, CDR2 FQNEAQ (reference sequence). The CDR3 totals 13 residues. CDR3 in amino acids: CASGLPSAHEQYL. As DNA, the CDR3 is TGTGCCAGCGGCCTCCCTAGCGCCCACGAGCAGTACCTC.

This clonotype was seen a few times. This chain connects TRBV6-2 or TRBV6-3 to TRBJ2-7; D is undetermined. The V end was cut by 3 bases, the J end by 0 bases, with 24 bases between. The CDR3 is 19 amino acids. The germline V gene has CDR1 MNHEY and CDR2 SVGEGT. CDR3 DNA: TGTGCCAGCAGTTATTTAGGCTTCCTGGACGGAAAGCTCTCCTACGAGCAGTACTTC. Encoded protein: CASSYLGFLDGKLSYEQYF.

This clonotype has a single count. This chain links TRBV20-1 with TRBJ1-1, with 9 positions matching TRBD1. The CDR3 consists of 12 residues. J lost 5 bases, V lost 5 bases, and 3 bases had no gene match. Germline loops: CDR1 DFQATT, CDR2 SNEGSKA (reference sequence). CDR3 nucleotides: TGCAGTGCTGACAGGGGGGAAACTGAAGCTTTCTTT. Translation gives CSADRGETEAFF.

This clonotype occurred a few times. The V and J genes are TRBV20-1 and TRBJ1-5; the D gene is possibly TRBD1 (6 bases). The CDR3 consists of 16 residues. The V gene lost 0 bases and the J gene lost 0 bases, with 12 bases spanning the gap. The V gene's germline CDR1 is DFQATT and CDR2 SNEGSKA (reference sequence). CDR3 coding DNA: TGCAGTGCTAGAGATAAGGACAGCCTTAGCAATCAGCCCCAGCATTTT. As protein: CSARDKDSLSNQPQHF.

This clonotype occurred a few times. This chain links TRBV15 with TRBJ2-1, with 11 bases that match TRBD2. CDR1 LNHNV and CDR2 YYDKDF come from the germline V gene (reference sequence). Unmatched junction bases numbered 3, after V lost 2 bases and J lost 3 bases. This CDR3 region has 16 residues. CDR3 nucleotide sequence: TGTGCCACCAGCAGACCCGGGACTAGCGGCTACAATGAGCAGTTCTTC. It codes for CATSRPGTSGYNEQFF.

V usage is TRBV5-1 and J usage is TRBJ2-7; no clear D. With 0 bases removed from V and 3 bases from J, the gap between germline ends came to 13 bases. The CDR3 extends over 15 amino acids. Germline V lookup: CDR1 SGHRS, CDR2 YFSETQ. CDR3 in amino acids: CASSLAAETSYEQYF. The CDR3 DNA is TGCGCCAGCAGCTTGGCCGCGGAGACCAGCTACGAGCAGTACTTC. Looking up the rest from reference TRBV5-1 and TRBJ2-7 gives the full variable domain: KAGVTQTPRYLIKTRGQQVTLSCSPISGHRSVSWYQQTPGQGLQFLFEYFSETQRNKGNFPGRFSGRQFSNSRSEMNVSTLELGDSALYLCASSLAAETSYEQYFGPGTRLTVT.

This clonotype was seen repeatedly, ten times or more. The chain has TRBV20-1 and TRBJ1-1; unclear D gene. The CDR3 length is 11 residues. Germline CDR1 reads DFQATT; CDR2 reads SNEGSKA (reference sequence). Trimming removed 4 bases at V and 6 bases at J, with 9 bases between. The CDR3 sequence is CSAKFNAEAFF. The CDR3 DNA reads TGCAGTGCTAAATTCAACGCTGAAGCTTTCTTT.

The chain links TRBV6-5 to TRBJ2-7, with 8 bases aligning to TRBD1. The V gene end was trimmed by 4 bases and the J gene end by 4 bases; junction bases not matched to a gene: 6. This CDR3 is 14 amino acids long. Germline V gives CDR1 MNHEY, CDR2 SVGAGI. In DNA, the CDR3 is TGTGCCAGCAGTTTGGACAGGGTGCGTTACGAGCAGTACTTC. Amino acids: CASSLDRVRYEQYF.

As concerns this clonotype: It may be a read error: a sequence one base away is much more abundant. Likely a read error: the CDR3 ends without its conserved phenylalanine or tryptophan. The chain has TRBV6-5 and TRBJ1-6; possibly TRBD1 for D (5 bases). From germline, CDR1 is MNHEY and CDR2 SVGAGI. Between the trimmed V and J ends, which lost 5 bases and 7 bases, there was a span of 12 bases. The CDR3 extends over 14 amino acids. CDR3 sequence: CASSAGRGNSPLHL. The CDR3 region has the DNA TGTGCCAGCAGTGCGGGACGGGGAAATTCACCCCTCCACCTT.

V and J are TRBV7-3 and TRBJ2-5; 9 nucleotides agree with TRBD1. Germline V CDR1 and CDR2: SGHTA, FQGTGA. The CDR3 sequence is 15 residues long. Trimming cost V 5 bases and J 2 bases; bases outside gene matches: 6. CDR3 region: CASSPQTGGQETQYF. The DNA for the CDR3 is TGTGCCAGCAGCCCGCAGACAGGGGGACAAGAGACCCAGTACTTC.

Sample share makes this clonotype medium-sized. The genes are TRBV19 and TRBJ2-1, with D perhaps TRBD2 (6 bases). CDR1 is LNHDA and CDR2 is SQIVND in the germline V gene (reference sequence). Trimming took off 3 bases at V and 2 bases at J, with 20 bases between the two ends. The CDR3 loop spans 18 amino acids. The CDR3 loop reads CASSIPPPGLQTYNEQFF. The CDR3 DNA reads as TGTGCCAGTAGTATCCCACCTCCGGGACTCCAAACCTACAATGAGCAGTTCTTC.

By proportion, this clonotype is medium-sized (0.01 to 0.1%). The gene calls are TRBV6-1 and TRBJ1-1, with D hard to call. Germline V gene sequence: CDR1 MNHNS, CDR2 SASEGT. Trimming pared 7 bases from V and 3 bases from J, leaving 12 bases between. This CDR3 comprises 13 residues. The CDR3 spells CASIKRLDTEAFF. CDR3 DNA: TGTGCCAGCATCAAAAGATTGGACACTGAAGCTTTCTTT.

The sample holds a few counts of this clonotype. This chain joins TRBV7-9 and TRBJ2-1; 12 nucleotides agree with TRBD2. The better agreement between TRBJ2-7 and the DNA end casts doubt on the J call. There are 16 residues in the CDR3. Germline V CDR1 and CDR2: SEHNR, FQNEAQ (reference sequence). This CDR3 is CASSSWTSGNYNEQYF. CDR3 coding DNA: TGTGCCAGCAGCTCATGGACTAGCGGGAATTACAATGAGCAGTACTTC.

The rearrangement joins TRBV4-1 to TRBJ2-4; D gene uncertain. The CDR3 length is 13 residues. V dropped 4 bases and J dropped 7 bases, with 11 bases sitting between them. CDR1 is MGHRA and CDR2 is YSYEKL in the germline V gene. The CDR3 loop reads CASSLLPENIQYF. The CDR3 DNA reads as TGCGCCAGCAGCCTCTTACCCGAGAACATTCAGTACTTC.

Comment on this clonotype: A single base separates this from a much larger clone, so it may be a read error. The CDR3 reads CASSGSSNQPRHF. CDR3 DNA sequence: TGTGCCAGCAGTGGGTCTAGCAATCAGCCCCGGCATTTT. The chain couples TRBV10-3 to TRBJ1-5; D not resolved. CDR1 and CDR2 from the germline V gene are ENHRY and SYGVKD. The CDR3 consists of 13 residues.

By sample fraction, this clonotype is medium-sized. This chain uses TRBV9 with TRBJ2-1, with 10 bases matching TRBD2. After removal of 4 bases from V and 4 bases from J, the junction contained 5 bases not matched to a gene. Germline V CDR1 and CDR2: SGDLS, YYNGEE. The CDR3 has 15 amino acids. CDR3 in amino acids: CASSPTSGQYNEQFF. The CDR3 nucleotides are TGTGCCAGCAGCCCGACTAGCGGGCAATACAATGAGCAGTTCTTC.

The CDR3 DNA sequence: TGTGCCAGCAGACCCGCCGGGTCCCGCAATCTTTACGAGCAGTACTTC. This codes for CASRPAGSRNLYEQYF. The chain is built from TRBV28 and TRBJ2-7; the D is unclear. V was pared by 6 bases and J by 4 bases, with 22 bases between. The CDR3 sequence is 16 residues long. The germline CDR1 and CDR2 sequences are MDHEN and SYDVKM. Variable domain in full (rest from reference TRBV28 and TRBJ2-7): DVKVTQSSRYLVKRTGEKVFLECVQDMDHENMFWYRQDPGLGLRLIYFSYDVKMKEKGDIPEGYSVSREKKERFSLILESASTNQTSMYLCASRPAGSRNLYEQYFGPGTRLTVT.

This clonotype has only a few counts. It may be a read error: a sequence one base away is much more abundant. The CDR3 coding sequence is TGTGCCAGCAGCTTGGACGGAGTATCCTACGAGCAGTGCTTC. It specifies CASSLDGVSYEQCF. The chain couples TRBV5-4 to TRBJ2-7; D not certain. The CDR3 runs to 14 residues. Germline V CDR1 and CDR2: SGHNT, YYREEE (reference sequence).

Worth noting for this clonotype: A much larger clone sits a single nucleotide away, making a read error possible. The chain is built from TRBV7-2 and TRBJ2-3, with D unresolved. The CDR3 is 12 residues long. In germline, CDR1 is SGHTA, CDR2 FQGNSA. The CDR3 reads CANSSAADTQYF. The CDR3 nucleotides are TGTGCCAACAGCTCCGCAGCAGATACGCAGTATTTT. Variable domain in full (rest from reference TRBV7-2 and TRBJ2-3): GAGVSQSPSNKVTEKGKDVELRCDPISGHTALYWYRQSLGQGLEFLIYFQGNSAPDKSGLPSDRFSAERTGGSVSTLTIQRTQQEDSAVYLCANSSAADTQYFGPGTRLTVL.

This clonotype was counted only a few times. The chain recombines TRBV2 with TRBJ1-4; 7 bases align to TRBD1. The V gene end was trimmed by 3 bases and the J gene end by 8 bases; junction bases not matched to a gene: 9. The CDR3 is 15 amino acids. Germline values: CDR1 SNHLY, CDR2 FYNNEI. CDR3 loop: CASSDRQGPTEKLFF. The CDR3 region has the DNA TGTGCCAGCAGTGACAGACAGGGTCCCACAGAAAAACTGTTTTTT.

This clonotype turned up a few times. V and J are TRBV29-1 and TRBJ1-5, with D tentatively TRBD1 (6 bases). The germline V gene encodes CDR1 SQVTM and CDR2 ANQGSEA. The CDR3 covers 13 residues. V gave up 4 bases and J gave up 4 bases, with 11 bases separating them. The CDR3 nucleotides read TGCAGCGTTGGACAGGAGATGAATCAGCCCCAGCATTTT. Translated: CSVGQEMNQPQHF.

This clonotype was counted ten times or more. This chain connects TRBV7-9 to TRBJ2-1; 7 bases are shared with TRBD2. Germline values: CDR1 SEHNR, CDR2 FQNEAQ (reference sequence). V lost 4 bases and J lost 7; bases outside the gene matches: 7. This CDR3 is built from 14 residues. CDR3 sequence: CASSSRGDTNEQFF. Here the CDR3 DNA reads TGTGCCAGCAGCTCCCGGGGGGATACTAATGAGCAGTTCTTC.

V gene TRBV11-3 combines with J gene TRBJ2-1; the D is unclear. The CDR3 totals 12 residues. Trimming took off 1 base at V and 9 bases at J, with 7 bases between the two ends. Germline V gene sequence: CDR1 SGHNT, CDR2 YENEEA. CDR3 nucleotide sequence: TGTGCCAGCAGCTTAGGGTATAGTGAGCAGTTCTTC. It encodes CASSLGYSEQFF. The full variable domain, completed using reference TRBV11-3 and TRBJ2-1, is EAGVVQSPRYKIIEKKQPVAFWCNPISGHNTLYWYLQNLGQGPELLIRYENEEAVDDSQLPKDRFSAERLKGVDSTLKIQPAELGDSAVYLCASSLGYSEQFFGPGTRLTVL.